These 23 T cell receptor beta chains came from one sample sequenced in a study of beta chain features in type 1 diabetes. General study findings and limits: Patients with Type 1 diabetes showed moderately but significantly shorter TCRB CDR3s in all four CD4+ subsets.

Expressed TCRB transcripts got sequenced, as all isolated RNA was reverse transcribed. The table came from immunoSEQ multiplex PCR; TCRdb's copy has only in-frame clones and leaves some out. This table holds over 300,000 clones, roughly 9% found once. No antigen is known for these receptors. Sequencing was carried out using central memory CD4+ T cells from blood. Source of these receptors: a man younger than 40 with type 1 diabetes.

The V call is TRBV5-1, the J call TRBJ1-2, with 9 bases that match TRBD1. Germline values: CDR1 SGHRS, CDR2 YFSETQ. With V trimmed by 4 bases and J by 4 bases, 11 bases remained unmatched. The CDR3 covers 16 residues. The CDR3 loop is CASSELQGARPYGYTF. CDR3 bases: TGCGCCAGCAGCGAACTACAGGGGGCTCGACCCTATGGCTACACCTTC.

The sample holds a few counts of this clone. The chain carries TRBV2 and TRBJ1-2, with TRBD1 as a possible D gene (5 bases). The germline V and J ends were trimmed by 3 bases and 4 bases, with 9 bases remaining between them. CDR3 size: 13 residues. CDR1 SNHLY and CDR2 FYNNEI come from the germline V gene. As DNA, the CDR3 is TGTGCCAGCAGTGATACAGGAACCTATGGCTACACCTTC. It translates to CASSDTGTYGYTF.

This clone was seen a handful of times. The chain employs TRBV20-1 and TRBJ2-5, with D possibly being TRBD2 (5 bases). CDR1 is DFQATT and CDR2 is SNEGSKA in the germline V gene (reference sequence). CDR3 size: 11 residues. Trimming removed 3 bases from V and 6 bases from J, with 8 bases in between. CDR3 sequence (DNA): TGCAGTGCTAGGAGGGCTCAGACCCAGTACTTC. Encoded protein: CSARRAQTQYF.

This chain joins TRBV30 and TRBJ1-3; D unclear. CDR3 size: 13 residues. The germline V gene encodes CDR1 GTSNPN and CDR2 SVGIG (reference sequence). V shed 2 bases and J shed 0 bases, with 5 bases lying between them. The CDR3, as DNA: TGTGCCTGGAGTTCAGACTCTGGAAACACCATATATTTT. Its translation is CAWSSDSGNTIYF.

Worth noting for this clone: Other nucleotide sequences in the sample specify the same CDR3. The chain carries TRBV27 and TRBJ1-4, with TRBD1 as a possible D gene (6 bases). The CDR3 spans 14 residues. Trimming took 8 bases from V and 0 from J, leaving 10 bases between them. The germline V gene has CDR1 MNHEY and CDR2 SMNVEV (reference sequence). The CDR3 loop is CASGRTATNEKLFF. In DNA, the CDR3 is TGTGCCAGCGGCCGGACAGCAACTAATGAAAAACTGTTTTTT. Based on the CDR3 plus reference TRBV27 and TRBJ1-4, the full variable domain is EAQVTQNPRYLITVTGKKLTVTCSQNMNHEYMSWYRQDPGLGLRQIYYSMNVEVTDKGDVPEGYKVSRKEKRNFPLILESPSPNQTSLYFCASGRTATNEKLFFGSGTQLSVL.

The genes are TRBV27 and TRBJ2-1; D uncertain. This CDR3 region has 12 residues. Per the germline V gene, CDR1 is MNHEY and CDR2 is SMNVEV (reference sequence). Trimming shortened V by 7 bases and J by 8 bases, and 12 bases separated the two germline ends. CDR3 region: CASIPGWYEQFF. The CDR3 DNA reads TGTGCCAGCATCCCCGGGTGGTATGAGCAGTTCTTC.

This rearrangement joins TRBV6-5 to TRBJ2-1, with D possibly matching TRBD2 (6 bases). This CDR3 region has 15 residues. In germline, CDR1 is MNHEY, CDR2 SVGAGI. Trimming left V 9 bases short and J 7 bases short, with 22 bases between. The CDR3 protein is CASSRRDPPRNEQFF. The DNA of the CDR3 is TGTGCCAGTAGTAGGCGGGACCCCCCCCGGAATGAGCAGTTCTTC.

This clone was seen many times. The rearrangement links TRBV19 to TRBJ2-1; 8 bases are a match to TRBD1. The germline V gene encodes CDR1 LNHDA and CDR2 SQIVND (reference sequence). After removal of 6 bases from V and 0 bases from J, the junction contained 4 bases not matched to a gene. The CDR3 extends over 15 amino acids. CDR3 DNA: TGTGCCAGTAGACCGGACAGGGACTCCTACAATGAGCAGTTCTTC. This sequence encodes CASRPDRDSYNEQFF.

This rearrangement joins TRBV30 to TRBJ1-1; D not certain. V was cut by 2 bases and J by 0 bases, with 7 bases left in between. The CDR3 consists of 13 residues. Looked up from germline, CDR1 is GTSNPN and CDR2 is SVGIG (reference sequence). CDR3: CAWSYWMNTEAFF. The CDR3 DNA sequence: TGTGCCTGGAGTTATTGGATGAACACTGAAGCTTTCTTT.

This rearrangement joins TRBV9 to TRBJ2-7, with 9 bases matching TRBD1. This CDR3 region has 14 residues. Germline loops: CDR1 SGDLS, CDR2 YYNGEE. Trimming at V came to 3 bases and at J to 6 bases, leaving 7 bases not matched to a gene. The CDR3 DNA follows: TGTGCCAGCAGCGCCGAGGACAGGGGTCTCGAGCAGTACTTC. Translated: CASSAEDRGLEQYF.

The CDR3, as DNA: TGTGCCAGCAGGCGGGACGGGCGGAATGAGCAGTTCTTC. Residues: CASRRDGRNEQFF. The gene calls are TRBV2 and TRBJ2-1; TRBD2 might be the D (6 bases). V shed 6 bases and J shed 7 bases, with 13 bases lying between them. The CDR3 runs 13 residues. Germline CDR1 SNHLY, CDR2 FYNNEI.

This clone came up a few times. This chain joins TRBV6-5 and TRBJ2-7; TRBD2 matches 9 bases. Germline CDR1 reads MNHEY; CDR2 reads SVGAGI. The CDR3 has 15 residues. Trimming removed 5 bases from V and 5 bases from J; junction bases left unmatched: 10. The CDR3 nucleotides are TGTGCCAGCAGTCGAGGCGTAGCGGGGGTCGACGAGCAGTACTTC. It specifies CASSRGVAGVDEQYF.

V gene TRBV18 combines with J gene TRBJ1-1, with TRBD1 as a possible D gene (5 bases). There are 15 residues in the CDR3. Germline CDR1 KGHSH, CDR2 LQKENI. Trimming took off 0 bases at V and 10 bases at J, with 18 bases between the two ends. CDR3 region: CASSPPGGINFGAFF. Written as DNA, the CDR3 is TGTGCCAGCTCACCACCGGGGGGTATAAATTTTGGAGCTTTCTTT.

The chain combines TRBV19 with TRBJ2-3; D unclear. CDR1 and CDR2 (germline): LNHDA, SQIVND (reference sequence). Trimming stripped 5 bases from V and 0 bases from J, with 9 bases between. The length of the CDR3 is 14 residues. The CDR3 sequence: CASSPLVSTDTQYF. The CDR3 DNA is TGTGCCAGTAGTCCACTTGTAAGCACAGATACGCAGTATTTT.

The J gene is TRBJ2-5, the V gene TRBV7-2; maybe TRBD2 (6 bases). Deletions cut 1 base from V and 2 bases from J, with 14 bases between. The germline gives CDR1 SGHTA, CDR2 FQGNSA. There are 16 residues in the CDR3. This chain's CDR3 is CASSLGPGLGQETQYF. CDR3 nucleotides: TGTGCCAGCAGCTTAGGGCCGGGACTGGGGCAAGAGACCCAGTACTTC.

V is TRBV5-1 and J is TRBJ1-1, with a weak D call TRBD1 (5 bases). The CDR3 loop spans 14 amino acids. V was shortened by 2 bases and J by 6 bases, with 14 bases between the two germline ends. Germline V gives CDR1 SGHRS, CDR2 YFSETQ. CDR3 coding DNA: TGCGCCAGCAGCTTCCTAGGAGGGGCCGCTGAAGCTTTCTTT. Residues: CASSFLGGAAEAFF.

This chain joins TRBV6-1 and TRBJ1-2; D call uncertain. The CDR3 is 13 residues long. Germline CDR1 is MNHNS and CDR2 is SASEGT. Trimming stripped 6 bases from V and 8 bases from J, with 16 bases between. The CDR3 region is CASRDAGSGGYTF. CDR3 in DNA: TGTGCCAGCAGGGACGCCGGGTCGGGCGGCTACACCTTC.

J is TRBJ1-2 and V is TRBV7-2; D unclear. The CDR3 runs to 13 residues. Germline V lookup: CDR1 SGHTA, CDR2 FQGNSA. Trimming took off 3 bases at V and 4 bases at J, with 9 bases between the two ends. The CDR3 region is CASSLESSYGYTF. CDR3 bases: TGTGCCAGCAGCTTGGAATCCTCCTATGGCTACACCTTC. Full variable domain (outside the CDR3, taken from reference TRBV7-2 and TRBJ1-2): GAGVSQSPSNKVTEKGKDVELRCDPISGHTALYWYRQSLGQGLEFLIYFQGNSAPDKSGLPSDRFSAERTGGSVSTLTIQRTQQEDSAVYLCASSLESSYGYTFGSGTRLTVV.

This clone was seen a handful of times. The chain couples TRBV11-2 to TRBJ2-1, with TRBD2 identical over 8 bases. The CDR3 extends over 16 amino acids. Germline CDR1 SGHAT, CDR2 FQNNGV. With 5 bases clipped from V and 1 base from J, the junction kept 7 bases outside the gene matches. In nucleotides, the CDR3 is TGTGCCAGCAGCCCTTGGACTAGCCGGTCCTACAATGAGCAGTTCTTC. This gives the protein CASSPWTSRSYNEQFF.

In this sample, this clone turned up a few times. This chain uses TRBV9 with TRBJ2-1; either TRBD1 or TRBD2 may supply D (7 bases each). Germline V lookup: CDR1 SGDLS, CDR2 YYNGEE. CDR3 length: 13 residues. V was pared by 4 bases and J by 12 bases, with 17 bases between. In nucleotides, the CDR3 is TGTGCCAGCAGCCCCCAGGGGGGGGGCCTGCAGTTCTTC. Encoded protein: CASSPQGGGLQFF.

This sequence joins TRBV6-1 and TRBJ1-5; D not resolved. CDR3 length: 15 residues. The V gene lost 11 bases and the J gene lost 0 bases, with 17 bases spanning the gap. CDR1 and CDR2 (germline): MNHNS, SASEGT. The CDR3 nucleotides read TGTGCCGGGTCTATGGACGTATTTAGCAATCAGCCCCAGCATTTT. This sequence encodes CAGSMDVFSNQPQHF.

This clone has only a few counts. Relative to the germline gene, one junction end is altered; a read error may explain this. The chain couples TRBV9 to TRBJ2-3; D might be TRBD1 (6 bases). CDR1 is SGDLS and CDR2 is YYNGEE in the germline V gene. This CDR3 spans 13 amino acids. CDR3 nucleotides: TGCGATTTAGTTGGACAGTACACAGATACGCAGTATTTT. It encodes CDLVGQYTDTQYF.

Only a few counts were recorded for this clone. This chain connects TRBV10-3 to TRBJ1-2, with a tentative D call TRBD1 (5 bases). From germline, CDR1 is ENHRY and CDR2 SYGVKD. This CDR3 comprises 14 residues. The germline V and J ends were trimmed by 3 bases and 2 bases, with 10 bases remaining between them. The CDR3 DNA sequence: TGTGCCATCAGTGATAGGACAACAAACTATGGCTACACCTTC. This codes for CAISDRTTNYGYTF.